A single sample gave rise to the 10 T cell receptor beta chains below, sequenced in a study of STAT5B mutations in CD4+ large granular lymphocyte leukemia. Profiling relied on immunoSEQ multiplex PCR, and the TCRdb table lists in-frame clones only, not all of them. The table shows about 24,000 clones, with 60% to 80% occurring only once. What was sequenced was CD4+ T cells from blood buffy coats. These TCRs come from a human donor in good health.

The chain combines TRBV6-6 with TRBJ1-2; D call uncertain. The V end lost 7 bases, the J end lost 5 bases, and 17 bases lay between the germline ends. The CDR3 runs 14 residues. CDR1 and CDR2 from the germline V gene are MNHNY and SVGAGI (reference sequence). CDR3 sequence (DNA): TGTGCCAGCATTTCGCGGACCGAGTCATATGGCTACACCTTC. It is translated as CASISRTESYGYTF.

This chain links TRBV11-2 with TRBJ1-1; no firm D call. This CDR3 comprises 15 residues. Germline V gene sequence: CDR1 SGHAT, CDR2 FQNNGV. V shed 5 bases and J shed 5 bases, with 18 bases lying between them. The CDR3 here is CASSDRRVTGTEAFF. The CDR3 nucleotides are TGTGCCAGCAGCGACCGACGGGTGACCGGAACTGAAGCTTTCTTT.

The V and J genes are TRBV28 and TRBJ1-2, with D unresolved. This CDR3 is 12 amino acids long. The V gene lost 8 bases and the J gene lost 8 bases, with 15 bases spanning the gap. The V gene's germline CDR1 is MDHEN and CDR2 SYDVKM. The CDR3 loop is CASLRARHGYTF. CDR3 nucleotide sequence: TGTGCCAGCCTTAGGGCACGTCACGGCTACACCTTC.

J is TRBJ2-7 and V is TRBV4-3; 9 bases agree with TRBD2. Trimming removed 4 bases from V and 6 bases from J; junction bases left unmatched: 7. The CDR3 is 14 residues long. Germline V gene data show CDR1 as LGHNA and CDR2 as YSLEER. The CDR3 nucleotides read TGCGCCAGCAGCCTAACCGGGACTAGCCGCGAGCAGTACTTC. This sequence encodes CASSLTGTSREQYF.

The chain employs TRBV6-5 and TRBJ2-2, with D hard to call. CDR3 length: 14 amino acids. Germline V gene lookup returns CDR1 MNHEY and CDR2 SVGAGI. Trimming removed 6 bases from V and 3 bases from J, with 11 bases in between. The CDR3 coding sequence is TGTGCCAGCAGGGGTCCCCGGGACACCGGGGAGCTGTTTTTT. Protein sequence: CASRGPRDTGELFF.

This chain links TRBV2 with TRBJ1-4; TRBD1 matches 8 bases. Germline V gives CDR1 SNHLY, CDR2 FYNNEI. The CDR3 sequence is 15 residues long. The junction had 9 bases not matched to a gene; V was cut back by 6 bases and J by 6 bases. The CDR3 loop is CASSDPGGAYEKLFF. The CDR3 nucleotides read TGTGCCAGCAGCGACCCAGGGGGCGCGTATGAAAAACTGTTTTTT. Complete variable domain (other parts from reference TRBV2 and TRBJ1-4): EPEVTQTPSHQVTQMGQEVILRCVPISNHLYFYWYRQILGQKVEFLVSFYNNEISEKSEIFDDQFSVERPDGSNFTLKIRSTKLEDSAMYFCASSDPGGAYEKLFFGSGTQLSVL.

There are a few counts of this clone. The V gene is TRBV27, the J gene TRBJ1-2; D is undetermined. The CDR3 runs to 12 residues. Trimming pared 0 bases from V and 8 bases from J, leaving 7 bases between. Germline assignment: CDR1 MNHEY and CDR2 SMNVEV (reference sequence). For the CDR3, the DNA is TGTGCCAGCAGTTTATCAGGGTCCGGCTACACCTTC. It specifies CASSLSGSGYTF.

This clone was seen a handful of times. This sequence joins TRBV6-5 and TRBJ1-2, with D perhaps matching TRBD1 (6 bases). Germline V gene lookup returns CDR1 MNHEY and CDR2 SVGAGI. V lost 10 bases and J 7 bases, leaving 16 bases between the germline ends. CDR3 length: 12 residues. The CDR3: CATYSPGAGYTF. The CDR3 DNA is TGTGCCACATACTCCCCGGGGGCTGGCTACACCTTC.

As to this clone: An end of the junction differs from the germline gene, which may be a read error. The chain joins TRBV5-1 to TRBJ2-2; TRBD1 agrees at 8 bases. CDR3 size: 16 residues. The germline gives CDR1 SGHRS, CDR2 YFSETQ. The CDR3 DNA reads as TGCGCCAGCAGCTTGGGCCAGGGGGCGAAAACCGGGGAGCTGTTTTTT. This sequence encodes CASSLGQGAKTGELFF.

The CDR3 nucleotides read TGTGCCAGCAGTTTAAGTTGGTCCTACAGCTACAATCAGCCCCAGCATTTT. It yields the protein CASSLSWSYSYNQPQHF. The V call is TRBV27, the J call TRBJ1-5; D is uncertain. V dropped 2 bases and J dropped 3 bases, with 17 bases sitting between them. The CDR3 consists of 17 residues. CDR1 and CDR2 from the germline V gene are MNHEY and SMNVEV (reference sequence).